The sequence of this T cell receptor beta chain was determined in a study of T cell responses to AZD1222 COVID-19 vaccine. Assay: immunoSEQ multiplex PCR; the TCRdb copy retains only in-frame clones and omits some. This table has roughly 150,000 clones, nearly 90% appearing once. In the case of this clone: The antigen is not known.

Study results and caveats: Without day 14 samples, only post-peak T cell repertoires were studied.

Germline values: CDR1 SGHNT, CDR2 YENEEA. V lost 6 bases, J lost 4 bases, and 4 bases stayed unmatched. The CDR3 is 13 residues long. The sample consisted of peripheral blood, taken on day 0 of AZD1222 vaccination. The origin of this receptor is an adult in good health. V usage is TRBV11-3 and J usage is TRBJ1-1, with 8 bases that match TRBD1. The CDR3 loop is CASRATGVTEAFF. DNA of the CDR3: TGTGCCAGCAGAGCGACAGGGGTCACTGAAGCTTTCTTT.